The clone carrying this TCR beta chain was observed a single time. Its antigen remains unknown. Through a sample-barcoded 5' primer and a J-beta primer mix, a second PCR was run for roughly 6 to 12 cycles. TCRdb processed the 5' RACE reads anew with MiXCR; each CDR3 protein has one entry. The repertoire has 650,000 to 1,000,000 distinct CDR3 sequences, under 40% of them found once; the top ten carry roughly 13%. The data belong to a study of blood T cells in healthy people across ages. Study findings and constraints: Nothing was known about donor CMV status, and this possibly confounded expanded clonotype changes. Age brought a roughly linear fall in TCR beta diversity measured per million T cells.

V lost 1 base, J lost 11 bases, and 18 bases lay in between. Germline V gives CDR1 SGHRS, CDR2 YFSETQ. The CDR3 is made up of 14 amino acids. The sequenced sample consisted of blood. This TCR was sampled from a man between 18 and 29 years old in good health. This chain links TRBV5-1 with TRBJ2-5; the D is unclear. CDR3 DNA: TGCGCCAGCAGCTTGATTCCCAGCTACAATGAGCAGTACTTC. As protein: CASSLIPSYNEQYF.